This T cell receptor beta chain was sequenced during a study of blood T cell repertoires in COVID-19. For the study at large: From T cells, B-cell-depleted T cells, or PBMCs came the material, which was cDNA or gDNA.

Source study methods: Using reference gene primer amplification, nucleated cell counts were estimated. Produced via immunoSEQ multiplex PCR; TCRdb's table is partial and in-frame only. That table gives V, J and clone size, and the DNA gave D and trimming. The sample has roughly 250,000 clones, more than 75% seen once. CDR1 is LGHNT and CDR2 is FRNRAP in the germline V gene. V shed 2 bases, J shed 2 bases, and the junction held 3 bases outside the gene matches. The CDR3 sequence is 16 residues long. J is TRBJ2-1 and V is TRBV12-5, with 10 bases aligning to TRBD1. This TCR was sampled from a man aged 40-55 years who had recovered from COVID-19. The source material was peripheral blood. This chain's CDR3 is CASGLSTGGTYNEQFF. The CDR3 bases are TGTGCTAGTGGTTTGTCGACAGGGGGCACCTACAATGAGCAGTTCTTC. Using reference TRBV12-5 and TRBJ2-1 for the parts outside the CDR3, the full variable domain is DARVTQTPRHKVTEMGQEVTMRCQPILGHNTVFWYRQTMMQGLELLAYFRNRAPLDDSGMPKDRFSAEMPDATLATLKIQPSEPRDSAVYFCASGLSTGGTYNEQFFGPGTRLTVL.